The TCR beta chain described here comes from a study of blood T cell repertoires in COVID-19. The V gene's germline CDR1 is SGHVS and CDR2 FNYEAQ. CDR3 length: 13 amino acids. V lost 6 bases and J 0 bases, leaving 9 bases between the germline ends. Sequencing used immunoSEQ multiplex PCR; TCRdb keeps in-frame clones, though not all of them. Here the sample spans over 200,000 clones, more than 75% being singletons. Sequencing was performed on peripheral blood. This TCR came from a woman aged 30 to 39 who had recovered from COVID-19. The chain carries TRBV7-6 and TRBJ2-7; a possible D gene is TRBD2 (6 bases). The CDR3 reads CASSGGYSYEQYF. The CDR3 DNA sequence: TGTGCCAGCAGTGGAGGGTACTCCTACGAGCAGTACTTC.